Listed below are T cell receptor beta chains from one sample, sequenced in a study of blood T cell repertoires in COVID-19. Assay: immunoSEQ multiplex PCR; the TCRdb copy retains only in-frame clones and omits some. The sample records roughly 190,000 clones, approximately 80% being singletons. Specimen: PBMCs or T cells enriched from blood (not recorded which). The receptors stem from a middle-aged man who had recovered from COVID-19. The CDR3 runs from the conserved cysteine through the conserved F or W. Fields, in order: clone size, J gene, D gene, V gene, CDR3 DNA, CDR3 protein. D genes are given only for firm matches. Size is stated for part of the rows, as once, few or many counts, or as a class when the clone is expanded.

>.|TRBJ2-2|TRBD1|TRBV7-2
TGTGCCAGCAGCTTTTCCGGGACAGGGGGCTTTACCGGGGAGCTGTTTTTT
CASSFSGTGGFTGELFF
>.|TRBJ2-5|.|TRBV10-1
TGCGCCAGCAGTGAGACCGAAGAGGAGACCCAGTACTTC
CASSETEEETQYF
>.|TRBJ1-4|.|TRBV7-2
TGTGCCAGCAGCTTTACAGTCGCAACTAATGAAAAACTGTTTTTT
CASSFTVATNEKLFF
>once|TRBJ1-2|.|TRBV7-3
TGTGCCAGCAGCTTAAATGGCAGGGCGGTCAGGCATGGCTACACCTTC
CASSLNGRAVRHGYTF
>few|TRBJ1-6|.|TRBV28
TGTGCCAGCAGTTTAGTGGACAGTGGGGTGGATTCACCCCTCCACTTT
CASSLVDSGVDSPLHF
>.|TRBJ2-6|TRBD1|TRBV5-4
TGTGCCAGCAGCCAGGACAGGGTAGCTGGGGCCAACGTCCTGACTTTC
CASSQDRVAGANVLTF
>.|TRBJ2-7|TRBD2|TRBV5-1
TGCGCCAGCAGCTTGTTGGCTAGCGGGAGCCACGAGCAGTACTTC
CASSLLASGSHEQYF
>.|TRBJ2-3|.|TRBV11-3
TGTGCCAGCAGCCAGCGGAGAGCTCCGGATACGCAGTATTTT
CASSQRRAPDTQYF
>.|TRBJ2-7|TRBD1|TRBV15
TGTGCCACCAGCAGAGATTTGGGGACAGGGGCCTACGAGCAGTACTTC
CATSRDLGTGAYEQYF
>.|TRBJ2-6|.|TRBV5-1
TGCGCCAGCAGCTGGAAAGGGGCAGAGCTATCTGGGGCCAACGTCCTGACTTTC
CASSWKGAELSGANVLTF
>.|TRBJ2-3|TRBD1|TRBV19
TGTGCCAGTAGTAGACAGGGAAACGGTGGCATAGATACGCAGTATTTT
CASSRQGNGGIDTQYF
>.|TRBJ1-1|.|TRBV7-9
TGTGCCAGCAGCCGCGATCAGGAGACAGGGAACACTGAAGCTTTCTTT
CASSRDQETGNTEAFF
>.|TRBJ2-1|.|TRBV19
TGTGCCAGTAGTGTAGACGGTGTCTCCTACAATGAGCAGTTCTTC
CASSVDGVSYNEQFF
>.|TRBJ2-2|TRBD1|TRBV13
TGTGCCAGCAGTATAGGGGGCGCGATCGGGGAGCTGTTTTTT
CASSIGGAIGELFF
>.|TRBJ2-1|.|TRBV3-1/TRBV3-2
TGTGCCAGCAGCCAATATAGTTCTGAGCAGTTCTTC
CASSQYSSEQFF
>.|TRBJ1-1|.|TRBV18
TGTGCCAGCTCACCGGGCCAAAACACTGAAGCTTTCTTT
CASSPGQNTEAFF
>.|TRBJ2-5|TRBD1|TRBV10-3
TGTGCCATCCAACGGGACAGGGGAGAGACCCAGTACTTC
CAIQRDRGETQYF
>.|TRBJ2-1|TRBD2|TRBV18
TGTGCCAGCTCCCTGACTAGCCCCTGGGAGAATGAGCAGTTCTTC
CASSLTSPWENEQFF
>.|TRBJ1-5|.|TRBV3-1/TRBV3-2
TGTGCCAGCAGCCAAGATTATGAACGAACAAATCAGCCCCAGCATTTT
CASSQDYERTNQPQHF
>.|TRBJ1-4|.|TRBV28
TGTGCCAGCATCCAGGGAGGTTCAATAGGGACTAATGAAAAACTGTTTTTT
CASIQGGSIGTNEKLFF
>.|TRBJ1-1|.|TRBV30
TGTGCCTGGAGTGAGCGGTACAGGGAGAACACTGAAGCTTTCTTT
CAWSERYRENTEAFF
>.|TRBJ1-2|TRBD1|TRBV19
TGTGCCAGTAGTTTCCTTGGGACAGGGGGCTATGGCTACACCTTC
CASSFLGTGGYGYTF
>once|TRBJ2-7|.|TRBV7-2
TGTGCCAGCGCAATTGGCGGGTCTGAGTACGAGCAGTACTTC
CASAIGGSEYEQYF
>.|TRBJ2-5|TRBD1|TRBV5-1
TGCGCCAGCAGCTTTCAGACAGGGGAAGAGACCCAGTACTTC
CASSFQTGEETQYF
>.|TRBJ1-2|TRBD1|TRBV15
TGTGCCACCAGCAGCTACGGGGACAGGGGGATTCAGAATGGCTACACCTTC
CATSSYGDRGIQNGYTF
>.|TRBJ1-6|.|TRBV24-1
TGTGCCACCAGTCTAGCGGGACGCCTAAGCTCCTATAATTCACCCCTCCACTTT
CATSLAGRLSSYNSPLHF
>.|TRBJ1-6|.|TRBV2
TGTGCCAGCAGTGGGAGGGACCATAGTTCCCCCCTCCACTTT
CASSGRDHSSPLHF
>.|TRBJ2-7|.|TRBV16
TGTGCCAGCAGCCAATCGCTAGTCGAGCAGTACTTC
CASSQSLVEQYF
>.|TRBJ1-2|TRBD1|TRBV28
TGTGCCAGCACCGGGACAGGAGCCTACTACACCTTC
CASTGTGAYYTF
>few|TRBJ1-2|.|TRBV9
TGTGCCAGCAGCGTAGCTACGGCAGGGGACCCCTATGGCTACACCTTC
CASSVATAGDPYGYTF
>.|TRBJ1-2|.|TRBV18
TGTGCCAGCTCGTCGGCGGGCTCGTCGTCCTATGGCTACACCTTC
CASSSAGSSSYGYTF
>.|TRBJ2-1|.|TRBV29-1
TGCAGCGTTGAAGAGGTGTCAGGGGTCTACAATGAGCAGTTCTTC
CSVEEVSGVYNEQFF
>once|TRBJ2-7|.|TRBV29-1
TGCAGCGTTGAAATCACAGGAGCCTACGAGCAGTACTTC
CSVEITGAYEQYF
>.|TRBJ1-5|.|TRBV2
TGTGCCACAAAAACAGGGCTTTTAGGTCAGCCCCAGCATTTT
CATKTGLLGQPQHF
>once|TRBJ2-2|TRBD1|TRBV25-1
TGTGCCAGCAGTGCCCCCAACAGGGGATTCACCGGGGAGCTGTTTTTT
CASSAPNRGFTGELFF
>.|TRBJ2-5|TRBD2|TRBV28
TGTGCCAGCAAGTCCCCTTTAGCGGGAGGGGAGACCCAGTACTTC
CASKSPLAGGETQYF
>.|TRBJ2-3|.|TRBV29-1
TGCAGCGTTGTTCCCCCTGGGGGCAGGCACCGCACAGATACGCAGTATTTT
CSVVPPGGRHRTDTQYF
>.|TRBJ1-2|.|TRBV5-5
TGTGCCAGCAGCTTGGGAGCGAAAGCTAACTATGGCTACACCTTC
CASSLGAKANYGYTF
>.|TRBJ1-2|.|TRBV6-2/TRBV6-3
TGTGCCAGCAGCCTACTCAGGGATAACTATGGCTACACCTTC
CASSLLRDNYGYTF
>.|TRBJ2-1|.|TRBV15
TGTGCCACCAGCAGAGATCAGGTGATCTACAATGAGCAGTTCTTC
CATSRDQVIYNEQFF
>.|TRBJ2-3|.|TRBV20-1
TGCAGTGCTTTTGCGGGCGGTACGCAGTATTTT
CSAFAGGTQYF
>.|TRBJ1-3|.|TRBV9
TGTGCCAGCAGCTCCCAACAGGCTGGAAACACCATATATTTT
CASSSQQAGNTIYF
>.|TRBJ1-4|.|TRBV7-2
TGTGCCAGCAGCTCGCAGGGTGAGAAACTGTTTTTT
CASSSQGEKLFF
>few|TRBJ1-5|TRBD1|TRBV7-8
TGTGCCAGCAGCTTACACGACAGGGGGAGCAATCAGCCCCAGCATTTT
CASSLHDRGSNQPQHF
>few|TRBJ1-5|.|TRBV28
TGTGCGAGCCTCCCAGGGGAACTTAACCAGCCCCAGCATTTT
CASLPGELNQPQHF
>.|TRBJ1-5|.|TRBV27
TGTGCCAGCAGTTTCGTTGGCAGGCTGAATCAGCCCCAGCATTTT
CASSFVGRLNQPQHF
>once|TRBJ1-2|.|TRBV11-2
TGTGCCAGCTCCCCCGGGGGGACACTTTTTGGCTACACCTTC
CASSPGGTLFGYTF
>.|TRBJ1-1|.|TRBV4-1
TGCGCCAGCAGCCAGGCAGGAGGGAACACTGAAGCTTTCTTT
CASSQAGGNTEAFF
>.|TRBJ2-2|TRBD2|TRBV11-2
TGTGCCAGCAGCCGGACTAGCGCGGGCGGGGAGCTGTTTTTT
CASSRTSAGGELFF
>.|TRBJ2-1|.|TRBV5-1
TGCGCCAGCAGCTCATTTGACACCAGCTCCTACAATGAGCAGTTCTTC
CASSSFDTSSYNEQFF
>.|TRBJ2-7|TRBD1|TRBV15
TGTGCCACCAGCACCCGAGGACAGGGGATACACGAGCAGTACTTC
CATSTRGQGIHEQYF
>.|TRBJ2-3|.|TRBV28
TGTGCCAGCAGGCTAATCCCAGGGGTGGATACGCAGTATTTT
CASRLIPGVDTQYF
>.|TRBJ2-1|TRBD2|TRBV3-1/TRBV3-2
TGTGCCAGCAGCCGATACGGACTAGCGGGAGCTTACGAGCAGTTCTTC
CASSRYGLAGAYEQFF
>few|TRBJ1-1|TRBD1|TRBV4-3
TGCGCCAGCAGCCAAGATATGAGTGGGGACAGGGGAGCTGAAGCTTTCTTT
CASSQDMSGDRGAEAFF
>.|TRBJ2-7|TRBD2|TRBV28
TGTGCCAGCAGTCTAGCGGGAGGGGCGTACGAGCAGTACTTC
CASSLAGGAYEQYF